This T cell receptor beta chain derives from a study of shared clonotypes between healthy human individuals (TCRdb year 2020). Looking at the study overall: A few men and a couple of women, aged 18 to 49 years, made up the cohort. For each donor, CD4 naive and CD4 memory were each run on three plates, CD8 naive on two plates, and CD8 memory on one plate. To estimate repertoire size and how much clonotypes are shared between individuals, the study performed deep sequencing of blood TCR repertoires from a few healthy adults. To increase sequencing depth and limit assay-specific biases, TCR repertoire library preparation and sequencing were carried out by different laboratories using diverse techniques. Each donor's leukapheresis produced roughly between about 0.85 and 10 billion PBMCs.

The donors were healthy, HIV-negative adults who had no recently reported acute infections or vaccinations. Every donor was a Caucasian adult residing in Nashville, Tennessee, USA. CD4+ T cells were enriched by magnetic negative selection; naive cells were then positively selected on CD45RA, and the negative fraction formed the memory subset. After blood collection by leukapheresis, PBMCs were isolated using Ficoll-Histopaque density gradient centrifugation and then cryopreserved in the vapor phase of liquid nitrogen. Analytical flow cytometry was used to check the purity and quantity of each magnetically sorted T cell population. Genomic DNA was isolated from every sorted fraction and measured by UV absorbance on a Nanodrop 2000c. The full study reports these points: Rarefaction of sorted-subset datasets indicated incomplete sequencing despite the large sequencing depth. Roughly 5% of naive CD4, roughly 3.5% of naive CD8, approximately 2% of memory CD4, and over 0.35% of memory CD8 clonotypes were shared across several donors. Pairwise subsampling indicated that sequencing depth was expected to affect the degree of clonotype sharing among donors. Sampling was restricted to blood, and TCR repertoires in tissues likely differ from the TCR repertoires found in blood. Estimated clonotype richness was generally larger for naive than for memory subsets. Compared with non-shared clonotypes, the clonotypes found in all four sorted-subset donors had higher generation probabilities. Because the study included a small number of donors, the genetic and exposure-history diversity represented was limited.

This clone was found once. Its antigen is still unknown. Per-base qualities were not stored, and no clone one base away is much larger. TCR CDR3 regions were amplified from genomic DNA by multiplex PCR using the deep immunoSEQ assay. Extracted genomic DNA from each cell subset was spread evenly across all wells of several immunoSEQ 96-well plates, with each plate serving as a replicate. For sorted subsets, 200 ng of genomic DNA, equivalent to 25,000 to 30,000 T cell genomes, went into each replicate PCR. Purified libraries were measured with a Qubit 3.0 fluorometer, size-checked on a Bioanalyzer 2100, and measured again with the KAPA Library Quantification kit. A separate single-read 150-cycle Illumina NextSeq 550 flow cell was used to sequence each immunoSEQ 96-well plate. Per the source publication's procedure: The immunoSEQ output contained only junctional sequences without quality scores, so filtering could not match that applied to full-length reads. Sequences were annotated with PyIR, a Python wrapper for IgBLAST v1.9, and V/J genes and CDR3 were assigned using IMGT germline references. Any read was removed if the V/J assignment was weak (E-value above 1e-6), the CDR3 was missing, or the read contained stop codons, out-of-frame junctions, or ambiguous translated residues. V3J clonotypes were defined as sequences sharing the same inferred V gene, J gene, and CDR3 amino acid sequence. Percentage overlap between repertoires was computed as shared unique clonotypes divided by the size of the smaller repertoire. Three approaches were used to assess repertoire richness: RTK rarefaction, the Chao1 estimator, and Recon v2.1 estimates of unobserved clonotypes. For all TCRbeta clonotypes obtained by the gDNA method from a few donors, generation probabilities were computed with OLGA. The table was pulled from immuneACCESS by TCRdb, which kept in-frame rearrangements only. Such tables lose some clones; where checked, under half of the loss comes from unresolved V genes, and the rest has no known cause. That table is the source of V, J and clone size, and D and trimming were worked out from the DNA. Present in this sample are over 1.5 million clones, 98% of which were seen just once. Less than 0.55% of the sample is taken by the ten largest.

Sequencing was done on a sample of naive CD4+ T cells sorted from blood. The meaning of the sample's cell subset or site label: CD45RA+ positively selected. This TCR derives from a man younger than 40 in good health.

The CDR3 protein sequence reads: CASSDPGQGTYEQYF. The nucleotide sequence reads TGCGCCAGCAGTGACCCTGGACAGGGTACCTACGAGCAGTACTTC. The rearrangement joined TRBV10-1 to TRBJ2-7, with 8 bases in between that match TRBD1. The CDR3 runs 15 residues from the cysteine to the phenylalanine. The CDR3 DNA has 45 bases and is translated from base 1. CDR1 and CDR2 are drawn from the germline V gene (reference sequence): WNHNN, SYGVQD. Trimming takes 3 bases off V and 2 bases off J; junction bases not matched to a gene: 6.